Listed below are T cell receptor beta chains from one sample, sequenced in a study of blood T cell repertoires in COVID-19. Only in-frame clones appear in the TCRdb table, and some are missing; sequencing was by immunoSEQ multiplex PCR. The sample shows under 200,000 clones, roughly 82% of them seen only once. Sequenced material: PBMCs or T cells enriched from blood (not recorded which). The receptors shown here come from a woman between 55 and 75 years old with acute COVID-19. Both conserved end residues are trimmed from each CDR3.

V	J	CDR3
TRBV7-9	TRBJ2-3	ATTDTQY
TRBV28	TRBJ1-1	ASSPAWTGRNTEAF
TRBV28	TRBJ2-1	ASTSVGSGGFNEQF
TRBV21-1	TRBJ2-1	ASSKATSGRPYNEQF
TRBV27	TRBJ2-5	ASSLGTGGSETQY
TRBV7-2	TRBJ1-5	ASSSQGDQPQH
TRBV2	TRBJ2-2	ASRTGLNTGELF
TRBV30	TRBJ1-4	AWARTTTNEKLF
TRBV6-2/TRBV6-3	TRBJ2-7	ASSYATYRSSYEQY
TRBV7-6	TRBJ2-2	ASSLLHGTNTGELF
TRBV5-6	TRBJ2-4	ASSLEGLGLAAKNIQY
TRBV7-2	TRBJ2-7	ASSTLAGGREQY
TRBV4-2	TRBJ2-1	ASSQDPSGGLNEQF
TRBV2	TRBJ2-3	ASSGSGDNTQY
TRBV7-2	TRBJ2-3	ASSLAGISTDTQY
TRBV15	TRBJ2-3	ATSTGIGGNTDTQY
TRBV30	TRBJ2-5	AWSVSDRVGETQY
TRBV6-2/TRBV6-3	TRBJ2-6	ASSDPGGLPGANVLT